This T cell receptor beta chain was profiled in a study of T cell changes during pregnancy in multiple sclerosis. The germline V and J ends were trimmed by 0 bases and 3 bases, with 15 bases remaining between them. Germline V gene sequence: CDR1 LNHNV, CDR2 YYDKDF (reference sequence). This CDR3 is 16 amino acids long. Method: immunoSEQ multiplex PCR; TCRdb's copy keeps in-frame clones and lacks some. The data show tens of thousands of clones, 85% to 95% seen once. The chain recombines TRBV15 with TRBJ2-7; weak D call: TRBD1 (6 bases). The sequencing here drew on peripheral blood, taken in the third trimester of pregnancy. The TCR comes from a female donor in good health, enrolled as a control in a pregnancy study. CDR3 loop: CATSRDLRGLGYEQYF. The CDR3 bases are TGTGCCACCAGCAGAGATCTCAGGGGTCTTGGCTACGAGCAGTACTTC. Variable domain in full (rest from reference TRBV15 and TRBJ2-7): DAMVIQNPRYQVTQFGKPVTLSCSQTLNHNVMYWYQQKSSQAPKLLFHYYDKDFNNEADTPDNFQSRRPNTSFCFLDIRSPGLGDTAMYLCATSRDLRGLGYEQYFGPGTRLTVT.